This TCR beta chain originates from a study of cytomegalovirus exposure and HLA in healthy donors. Study outcomes and limitations: The study dropped some indistinguishable V segments, TRBV6-2 and TRBV6-3 among them.

The PCR used 60 Vbeta and 13 Jbeta primers. The protocol was immunoSEQ multiplex PCR, while the TCRdb copy is restricted to in-frame clones and leaves out a portion. Of 35,000 to 50,000 clones in the sample, around 50% were seen once. V was clipped by 5 bases and J by 6 bases; unmatched bases: 6. CDR3 length: 15 amino acids. Germline CDR1 reads SGHNT; CDR2 reads YENEEA. Regarding this clone: What it binds is not known.

The sample was PBMCs. This receptor was taken from a human donor in good health. The V gene is TRBV11-3, the J gene TRBJ2-1, with 11 bases that match TRBD2. The CDR3 loop reads CASSHSGGAINEQFF. CDR3 DNA: TGTGCCAGCAGCCATAGCGGGGGGGCGATCAATGAGCAGTTCTTC.